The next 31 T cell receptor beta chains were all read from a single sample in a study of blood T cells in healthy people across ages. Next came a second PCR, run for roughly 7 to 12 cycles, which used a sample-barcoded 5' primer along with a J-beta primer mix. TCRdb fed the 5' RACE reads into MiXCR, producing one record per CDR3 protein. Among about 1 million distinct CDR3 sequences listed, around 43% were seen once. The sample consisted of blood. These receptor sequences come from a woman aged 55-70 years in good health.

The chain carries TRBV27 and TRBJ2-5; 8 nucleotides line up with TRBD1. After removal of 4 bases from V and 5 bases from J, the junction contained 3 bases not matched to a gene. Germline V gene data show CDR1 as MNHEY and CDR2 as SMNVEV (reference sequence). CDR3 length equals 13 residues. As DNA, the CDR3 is TGTGCCAGCAGTTGGACAGGGTTGGAGACCCAGTACTTC. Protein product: CASSWTGLETQYF.

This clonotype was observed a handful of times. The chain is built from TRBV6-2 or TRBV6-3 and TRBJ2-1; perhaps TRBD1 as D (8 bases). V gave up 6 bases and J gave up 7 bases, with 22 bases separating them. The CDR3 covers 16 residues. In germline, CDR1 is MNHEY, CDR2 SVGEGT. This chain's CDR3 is CASSWGGAGGQNEQFF. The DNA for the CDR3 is TGTGCCAGCAGCTGGGGAGGGGCAGGGGGCCAGAATGAGCAGTTCTTC.

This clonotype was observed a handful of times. CDR3 sequence (DNA): TGTGCCATCAGTGAGTTGGAAGGACAGGGTCCGGGTCCCTCCTACGAGCAGTACTTC. Its translation is CAISELEGQGPGPSYEQYF. The chain links TRBV10-3 to TRBJ2-7; 8 nucleotides agree with TRBD1. Unmatched junction bases numbered 14, after V lost 1 base and J lost 0 bases. In germline, CDR1 is ENHRY, CDR2 SYGVKD. The CDR3 extends over 19 amino acids.

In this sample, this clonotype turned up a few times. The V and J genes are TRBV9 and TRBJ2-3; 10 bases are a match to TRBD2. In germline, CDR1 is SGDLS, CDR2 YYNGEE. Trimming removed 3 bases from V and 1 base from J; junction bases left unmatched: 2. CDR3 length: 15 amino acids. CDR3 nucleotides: TGTGCCAGCAGCGCCGGACTAGCGGGCACAGATACGCAGTATTTT. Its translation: CASSAGLAGTDTQYF.

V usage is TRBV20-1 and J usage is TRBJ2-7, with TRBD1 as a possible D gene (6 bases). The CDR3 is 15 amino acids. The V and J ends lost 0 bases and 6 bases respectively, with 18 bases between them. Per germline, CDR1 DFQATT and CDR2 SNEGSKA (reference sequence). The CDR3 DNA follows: TGCAGTGCTAGAGATGGCAGGGGTCATACCCGCGAGCAGTACTTC. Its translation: CSARDGRGHTREQYF.

This CDR3 reads CASSYSGQGRDIQYF. The CDR3 DNA follows: TGTGCCAGCAGTTACTCGGGACAGGGGAGGGACATTCAGTACTTC. V usage is TRBV6-6 and J usage is TRBJ2-7, with 10 nucleotides matching TRBD1. The J call is doubtful: the DNA matches TRBJ2-4 better. The CDR3 is 15 residues long. The germline V gene encodes CDR1 MNHNY and CDR2 SVGAGI (reference sequence).

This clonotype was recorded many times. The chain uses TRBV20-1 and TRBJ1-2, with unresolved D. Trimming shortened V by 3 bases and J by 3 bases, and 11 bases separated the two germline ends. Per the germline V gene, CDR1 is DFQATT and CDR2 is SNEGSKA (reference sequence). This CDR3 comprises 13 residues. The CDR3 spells CSARYWEDYGYTF. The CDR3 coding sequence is TGCAGTGCTAGGTATTGGGAGGACTATGGCTACACCTTC.

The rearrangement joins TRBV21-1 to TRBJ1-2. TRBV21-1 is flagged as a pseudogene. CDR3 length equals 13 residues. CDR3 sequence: CASSKAGLYGYTF. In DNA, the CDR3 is TGTGCCAGCAGCAAAGCAGGGCTCTATGGCTACACCTTC.

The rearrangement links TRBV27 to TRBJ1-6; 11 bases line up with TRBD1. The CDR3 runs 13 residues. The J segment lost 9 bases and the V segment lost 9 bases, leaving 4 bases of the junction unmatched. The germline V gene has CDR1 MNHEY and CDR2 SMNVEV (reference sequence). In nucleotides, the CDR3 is TGTGCCAGTGGACAGGGGGCTGGTTCACCCCTCCACTTT. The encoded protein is CASGQGAGSPLHF.

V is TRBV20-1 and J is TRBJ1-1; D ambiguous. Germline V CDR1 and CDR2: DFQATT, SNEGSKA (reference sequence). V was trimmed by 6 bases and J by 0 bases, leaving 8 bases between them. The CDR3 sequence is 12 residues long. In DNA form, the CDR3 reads TGCAGTGCAACCCAAGTGAACACTGAAGCTTTCTTT. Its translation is CSATQVNTEAFF.

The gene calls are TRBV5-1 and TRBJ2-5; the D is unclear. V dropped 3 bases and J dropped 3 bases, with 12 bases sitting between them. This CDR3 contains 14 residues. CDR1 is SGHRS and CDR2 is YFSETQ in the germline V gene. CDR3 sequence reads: CASSYSSAKETQYF. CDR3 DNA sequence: TGCGCCAGCAGCTACTCGTCGGCTAAAGAGACCCAGTACTTC.

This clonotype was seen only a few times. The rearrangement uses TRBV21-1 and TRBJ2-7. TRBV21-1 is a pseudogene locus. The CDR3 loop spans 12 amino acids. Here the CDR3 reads CASSKGFYEQYF. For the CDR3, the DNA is TGTGCCAGCAGCAAAGGCTTCTACGAGCAGTACTTC.

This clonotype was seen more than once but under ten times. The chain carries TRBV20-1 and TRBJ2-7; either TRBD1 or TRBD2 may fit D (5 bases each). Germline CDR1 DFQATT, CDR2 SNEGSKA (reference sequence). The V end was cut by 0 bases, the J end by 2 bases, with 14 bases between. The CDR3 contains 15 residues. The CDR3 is CSARDGASRTYEQYF. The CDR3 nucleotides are TGCAGTGCTAGAGATGGGGCTAGCCGAACCTACGAGCAGTACTTC.

This CDR3 reads CASSQEEGARNIQYF. CDR3 nucleotide sequence: TGCGCCAGCAGCCAAGAGGAGGGGGCCCGCAACATTCAGTACTTC. This sequence joins TRBV4-1 and TRBJ2-4; a possible D gene is TRBD1 (7 bases). Trimming left V 0 bases short and J 7 bases short, with 13 bases between. The CDR3 length is 15 residues. Germline V gene lookup returns CDR1 MGHRA and CDR2 YSYEKL.

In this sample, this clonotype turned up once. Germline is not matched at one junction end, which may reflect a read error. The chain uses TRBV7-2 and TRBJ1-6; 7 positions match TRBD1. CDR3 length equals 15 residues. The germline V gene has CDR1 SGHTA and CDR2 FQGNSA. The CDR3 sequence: CAGSLAGTENSPLHF. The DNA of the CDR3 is TGTGCCGGCAGCTTAGCCGGGACAGAGAATTCACCCCTCCACTTT.

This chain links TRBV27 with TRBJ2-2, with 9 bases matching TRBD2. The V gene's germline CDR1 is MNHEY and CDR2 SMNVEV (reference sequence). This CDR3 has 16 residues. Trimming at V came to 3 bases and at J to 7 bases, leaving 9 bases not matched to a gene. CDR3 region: CASSLGIAGVVGELFF. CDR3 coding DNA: TGTGCCAGCAGTTTGGGGATAGCGGGAGTGGTCGGGGAGCTGTTTTTT.

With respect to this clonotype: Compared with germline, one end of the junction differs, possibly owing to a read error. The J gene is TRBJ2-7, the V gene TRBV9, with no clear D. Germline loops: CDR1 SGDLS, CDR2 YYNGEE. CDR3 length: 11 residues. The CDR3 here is CVSSPPDEQYF. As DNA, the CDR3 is TGTGTCAGCAGCCCCCCGGACGAGCAGTACTTC.

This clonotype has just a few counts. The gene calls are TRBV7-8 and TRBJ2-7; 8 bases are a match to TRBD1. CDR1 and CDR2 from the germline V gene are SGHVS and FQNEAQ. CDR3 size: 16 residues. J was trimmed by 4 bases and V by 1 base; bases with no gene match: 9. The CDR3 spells CASSLEWGQAWYEQYF. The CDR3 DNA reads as TGTGCCAGCAGCTTAGAGTGGGGACAGGCTTGGTACGAGCAGTACTTC.

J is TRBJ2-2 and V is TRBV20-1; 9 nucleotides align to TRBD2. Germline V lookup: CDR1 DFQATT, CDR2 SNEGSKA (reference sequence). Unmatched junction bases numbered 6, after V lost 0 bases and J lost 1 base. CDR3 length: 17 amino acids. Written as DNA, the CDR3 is TGCAGTGCTAGAGATGAGGCTAGCGGGATGAACACCGGGGAGCTGTTTTTT. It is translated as CSARDEASGMNTGELFF.

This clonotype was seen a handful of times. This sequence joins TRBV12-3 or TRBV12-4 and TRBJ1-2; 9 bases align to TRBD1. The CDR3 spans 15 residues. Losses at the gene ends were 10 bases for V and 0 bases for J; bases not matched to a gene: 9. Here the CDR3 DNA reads TGTGCCACCACATATGGGGACAGGGCTAACTATGGCTACACCTTC. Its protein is CATTYGDRANYGYTF.

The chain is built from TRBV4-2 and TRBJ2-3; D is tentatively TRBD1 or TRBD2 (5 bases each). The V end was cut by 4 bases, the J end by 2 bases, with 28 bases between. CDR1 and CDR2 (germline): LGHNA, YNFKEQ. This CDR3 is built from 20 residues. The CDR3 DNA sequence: TGTGCCAGCAGCCCCAAACGGGGCGCGAGTGGCCTTGCCGACACAGATACGCAGTATTTT. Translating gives CASSPKRGASGLADTDTQYF.

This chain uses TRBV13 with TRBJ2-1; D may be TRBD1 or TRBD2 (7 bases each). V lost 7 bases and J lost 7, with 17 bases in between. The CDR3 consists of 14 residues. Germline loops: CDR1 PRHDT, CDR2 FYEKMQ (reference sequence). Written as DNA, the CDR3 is TGTGCCAGCACCGGACAGGAGGGGGGGAATGAGCAGTTCTTC. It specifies CASTGQEGGNEQFF.

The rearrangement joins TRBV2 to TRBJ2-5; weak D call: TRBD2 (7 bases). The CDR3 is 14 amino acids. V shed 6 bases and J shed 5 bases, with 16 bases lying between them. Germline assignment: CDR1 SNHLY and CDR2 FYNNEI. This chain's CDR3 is CASRQGGGVETQYF. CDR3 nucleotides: TGTGCCAGCAGACAAGGGGGAGGGGTGGAGACCCAGTACTTC. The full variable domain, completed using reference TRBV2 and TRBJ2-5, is EPEVTQTPSHQVTQMGQEVILRCVPISNHLYFYWYRQILGQKVEFLVSFYNNEISEKSEIFDDQFSVERPDGSNFTLKIRSTKLEDSAMYFCASRQGGGVETQYFGPGTRLLVL.

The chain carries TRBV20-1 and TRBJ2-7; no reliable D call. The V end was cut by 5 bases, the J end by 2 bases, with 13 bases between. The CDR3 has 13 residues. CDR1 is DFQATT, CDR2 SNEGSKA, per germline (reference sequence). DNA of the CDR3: TGCAGTGCTTTCGGACCGTTTACCTACGAGCAGTACTTC. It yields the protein CSAFGPFTYEQYF.

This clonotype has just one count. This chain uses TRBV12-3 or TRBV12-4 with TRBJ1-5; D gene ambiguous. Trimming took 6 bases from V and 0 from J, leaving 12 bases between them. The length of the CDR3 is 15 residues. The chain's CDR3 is CASRRGGDSNQPQHF. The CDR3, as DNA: TGTGCCAGCAGGCGAGGAGGAGATAGCAATCAGCCCCAGCATTTT.

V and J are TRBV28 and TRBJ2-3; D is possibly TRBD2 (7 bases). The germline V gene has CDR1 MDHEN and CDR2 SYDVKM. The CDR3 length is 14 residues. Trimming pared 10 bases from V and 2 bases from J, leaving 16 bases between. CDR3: CATNRGANTDTQYF. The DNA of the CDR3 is TGTGCCACGAACCGGGGGGCAAACACAGATACGCAGTATTTT.

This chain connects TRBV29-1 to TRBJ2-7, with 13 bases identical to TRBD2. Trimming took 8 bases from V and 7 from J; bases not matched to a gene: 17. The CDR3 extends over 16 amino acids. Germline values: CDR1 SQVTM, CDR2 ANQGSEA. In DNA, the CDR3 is TGCAGCCTTGTACGGACTAGCGGGAGATCGGTAAATGAGCAGTACTTC. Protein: CSLVRTSGRSVNEQYF.

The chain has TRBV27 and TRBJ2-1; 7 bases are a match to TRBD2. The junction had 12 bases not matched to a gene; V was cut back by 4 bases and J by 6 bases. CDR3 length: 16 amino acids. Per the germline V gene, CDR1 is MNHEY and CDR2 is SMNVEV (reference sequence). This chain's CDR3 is CASSSPGGSLLNEQFF. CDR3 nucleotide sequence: TGTGCCAGCAGTTCCCCCGGCGGGAGTCTTCTCAATGAGCAGTTCTTC.

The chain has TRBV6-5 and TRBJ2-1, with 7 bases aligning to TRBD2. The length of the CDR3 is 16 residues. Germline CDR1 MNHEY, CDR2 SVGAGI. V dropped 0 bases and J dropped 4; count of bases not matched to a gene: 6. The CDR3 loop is CASSYSASGNYNEQFF. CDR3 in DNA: TGTGCCAGCAGTTACTCCGCTAGCGGAAATTACAATGAGCAGTTCTTC.

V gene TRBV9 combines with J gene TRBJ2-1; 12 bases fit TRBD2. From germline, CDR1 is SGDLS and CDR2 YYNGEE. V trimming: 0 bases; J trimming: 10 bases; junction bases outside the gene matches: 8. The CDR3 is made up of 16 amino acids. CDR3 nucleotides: TGTGCCAGCAGCGTAGCGGGACTAGCGGGTTTCTTGGAGCAGTTCTTC. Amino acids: CASSVAGLAGFLEQFF.

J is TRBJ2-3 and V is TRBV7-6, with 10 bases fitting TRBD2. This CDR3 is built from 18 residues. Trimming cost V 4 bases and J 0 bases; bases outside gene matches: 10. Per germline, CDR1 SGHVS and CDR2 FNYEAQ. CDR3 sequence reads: CASSSPGLAPSSTDTQYF. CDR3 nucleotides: TGTGCCAGCAGCTCGCCGGGACTAGCGCCTTCTAGCACAGATACGCAGTATTTT.